These 28 T cell receptor beta chains were all obtained from the same sample, sequenced in a study of control samples from healthy donors and cancer patients. The method was immunoSEQ multiplex PCR; TCRdb's version includes in-frame clones alone and lacks a portion of them. Altogether roughly 160,000 clones are present, nearly 96% being singletons, with the ten largest covering approximately 0.93%. The sequenced sample consisted of blood. The receptors were gathered from a woman aged 25 to 39 in good health.

The chain is built from TRBV20-1 and TRBJ1-1; 7 bases match TRBD1. CDR3 size: 11 residues. Germline V gives CDR1 DFQATT, CDR2 SNEGSKA (reference sequence). With 3 bases clipped from V and 7 bases from J, the junction kept 2 bases outside the gene matches. Here the CDR3 reads CSARGQYEAFF. The CDR3 DNA is TGCAGTGCTAGGGGACAGTATGAAGCTTTCTTT.

This clone was counted between two and nine times. This rearrangement joins TRBV5-1 to TRBJ2-2; TRBD1 agrees at 8 bases. CDR3 length: 14 residues. V was clipped by 1 base and J by 7 bases; unmatched bases: 3. The germline V gene encodes CDR1 SGHRS and CDR2 YFSETQ. The CDR3 sequence is CASSLQGASGELFF. CDR3 DNA sequence: TGCGCCAGCAGCTTGCAGGGGGCGAGCGGGGAGCTGTTTTTT. Full variable domain (rest looked up from reference TRBV5-1 and TRBJ2-2): KAGVTQTPRYLIKTRGQQVTLSCSPISGHRSVSWYQQTPGQGLQFLFEYFSETQRNKGNFPGRFSGRQFSNSRSEMNVSTLELGDSALYLCASSLQGASGELFFGEGSRLTVL.

This chain connects TRBV13 to TRBJ2-1; 10 bases match TRBD2. There are 14 residues in the CDR3. V lost 5 bases and J lost 5; bases outside the gene matches: 3. Germline CDR1 and CDR2: PRHDT and FYEKMQ (reference sequence). The CDR3 loop reads CASSLGLADNEQFF. The CDR3 nucleotides are TGTGCCAGCAGCCTCGGACTAGCGGACAATGAGCAGTTCTTC.

The chain is built from TRBV5-1 and TRBJ1-2; D not resolved. The CDR3 loop spans 14 amino acids. In germline, CDR1 is SGHRS, CDR2 YFSETQ. Trimming shortened V by 0 bases and J by 5 bases, and 11 bases separated the two germline ends. The DNA of the CDR3 is TGCGCCAGCAGCTTGGAAGGTGTCGGGTATGGCTACACCTTC. Its protein product is CASSLEGVGYGYTF. The full variable domain, in which reference TRBV5-1 and TRBJ1-2 provide the parts outside the CDR3, is KAGVTQTPRYLIKTRGQQVTLSCSPISGHRSVSWYQQTPGQGLQFLFEYFSETQRNKGNFPGRFSGRQFSNSRSEMNVSTLELGDSALYLCASSLEGVGYGYTFGSGTRLTVV.

The chain couples TRBV18 to TRBJ1-2; D is unresolved. Trimming removed 3 bases at V and 3 bases at J, with 11 bases between. The CDR3 sequence is 14 residues long. Germline V gene data show CDR1 as KGHSH and CDR2 as LQKENI. The CDR3 region is CASSPGEGDYGYTF. In nucleotides, the CDR3 is TGTGCCAGCTCACCCGGCGAGGGCGACTATGGCTACACCTTC.

This clone has only one observation. The chain has TRBV6-5 and TRBJ1-1, with 8 bases aligning to TRBD1. This CDR3 is built from 16 residues. J was trimmed by 1 base and V by 0 bases; bases with no gene match: 4. Germline CDR1 MNHEY, CDR2 SVGAGI. The CDR3 protein is CASSYSPTGANTEAFF. The CDR3 DNA reads as TGTGCCAGCAGTTACTCTCCGACAGGGGCGAACACTGAAGCTTTCTTT.

The count of this clone is one. The rearrangement links TRBV6-5 to TRBJ2-2; TRBD2 matches at 12 bases. With V trimmed by 6 bases and J by 7 bases, 6 bases remained unmatched. Germline V CDR1 and CDR2: MNHEY, SVGAGI. The CDR3 has 15 residues. The CDR3 sequence: CASSLAGGQNGELFF. The CDR3 DNA follows: TGTGCCAGCAGCCTAGCGGGGGGGCAAAACGGGGAGCTGTTTTTT.

The chain employs TRBV15 and TRBJ2-1; TRBD2 aligns across 11 bases. This CDR3 spans 17 amino acids. Trimming took 5 bases from V and 0 from J; bases not matched to a gene: 6. From germline, CDR1 is LNHNV and CDR2 YYDKDF (reference sequence). CDR3 loop: CATSFTSGGYSYNEQFF. CDR3 in DNA: TGTGCCACCAGCTTCACTAGCGGGGGTTACTCCTACAATGAGCAGTTCTTC.

The chain combines TRBV5-1 with TRBJ2-7; D may match TRBD1 or TRBD2 (5 bases each). The CDR3 is 14 amino acids. V lost 4 bases to trimming and J lost 4 bases, with 15 bases between them. Germline CDR1 is SGHRS and CDR2 is YFSETQ. The CDR3 nucleotides read TGCGCCAGCAGCCAGGGACCCTCGGGGTACGAGCAGTACTTC. This sequence encodes CASSQGPSGYEQYF.

The CDR3 loop reads CASSHLGLAGGLGTKNIQYF. The CDR3 DNA is TGTGCCAGCAGCCACCTAGGACTAGCGGGAGGGCTTGGAACCAAAAACATTCAGTACTTC. V usage is TRBV3-1 (or the pseudogene TRBV3-2) and J usage is TRBJ2-4; the match to TRBD2 covers 15 bases. Germline V gives CDR1 LGHDT, CDR2 YNNKEL (reference sequence). The CDR3 has 20 amino acids. The junction had 11 bases not matched to a gene; V was cut back by 3 bases and J by 2 bases.

This rearrangement joins TRBV30 to TRBJ2-2; D is uncertain. This CDR3 comprises 11 residues. Trimming cost V 0 bases and J 6 bases, with 2 bases left between them. CDR1 and CDR2 (germline): GTSNPN, SVGIG (reference sequence). In nucleotides, the CDR3 is TGTGCCTGGAGTGTAGCCGGGGAGCTGTTTTTT. Protein sequence: CAWSVAGELFF. Supplemented by reference TRBV30 and TRBJ2-2, the full variable domain reads SQTIHQWPATLVQPVGSPLSLECTVEGTSNPNLYWYRQAAGRGLQLLFYSVGIGQISSEVPQNLSASRPQDRQFILSSKKLLLSDSGFYLCAWSVAGELFFGEGSRLTVL.

This chain links TRBV2 with TRBJ1-5; D unresolved. The CDR3 is made up of 12 amino acids. In germline, CDR1 is SNHLY, CDR2 FYNNEI. The ends were cut back, 3 bases at V and 4 bases at J, with 4 bases in the middle. This CDR3 is CASSERNQPQHF. For the CDR3, the DNA is TGTGCCAGCAGTGAGCGGAATCAGCCCCAGCATTTT. Together with reference TRBV2 and TRBJ1-5, the CDR3 gives the full variable domain: EPEVTQTPSHQVTQMGQEVILRCVPISNHLYFYWYRQILGQKVEFLVSFYNNEISEKSEIFDDQFSVERPDGSNFTLKIRSTKLEDSAMYFCASSERNQPQHFGDGTRLSIL.

The CDR3 region has the DNA TGTGCCAGCTCACCCAACAGGGGAGTCGAGCAGTACTTC. It yields the protein CASSPNRGVEQYF. The chain has TRBV18 and TRBJ2-7, with 7 bases identical to TRBD1. This CDR3 contains 13 residues. J was trimmed by 6 bases and V by 3 bases; bases with no gene match: 5. CDR1 and CDR2 (germline): KGHSH, LQKENI.

A single count supports this clone. This sample includes further DNA sequences coding for the same CDR3. CDR3 DNA: TGTGCCAGCAGCTTCGGGGCGGGGGGGGCCTACGAGCAGTACTTC. This translates into CASSFGAGGAYEQYF. The chain has TRBV6-5 and TRBJ2-7, with TRBD2 matching over 9 bases. CDR1 and CDR2 from the germline V gene are MNHEY and SVGAGI. The V segment lost 6 bases and the J segment 2 bases; nucleotides outside the gene matches: 8. CDR3 length: 15 amino acids.

In regard to this clone: At one boundary the junction diverges from the germline segment, which might be a read error. CDR3 region: CAGSVEATGELFF. For the CDR3, the DNA is TGTGCCGGCAGTGTCGAGGCCACCGGGGAGCTGTTTTTT. V and J are TRBV6-4 and TRBJ2-2; D call uncertain. Looked up from germline, CDR1 is MRHNA and CDR2 is SNTAGT. This CDR3 is built from 13 residues.

The rearrangement links TRBV30 to TRBJ2-7; D remains unclear. Germline values: CDR1 GTSNPN, CDR2 SVGIG (reference sequence). This CDR3 comprises 13 residues. The V end lost 2 bases, the J end lost 0 bases, and 8 bases lay between the germline ends. CDR3 coding DNA: TGTGCCTGGAGTATCACAGACTCCTACGAGCAGTACTTC. The encoded protein is CAWSITDSYEQYF.

V usage is TRBV30 and J usage is TRBJ1-1; the D gene is possibly TRBD1 (6 bases). The length of the CDR3 is 14 residues. The ends were cut back, 5 bases at V and 5 bases at J, with 18 bases in the middle. CDR1 is GTSNPN and CDR2 is SVGIG in the germline V gene (reference sequence). CDR3 region: CAWADGAGETEAFF. For the CDR3, the DNA is TGTGCCTGGGCGGACGGGGCAGGGGAGACTGAAGCTTTCTTT.

This chain connects TRBV5-4 to TRBJ1-2, with TRBD1 matching over 9 bases. Per germline, CDR1 SGHNT and CDR2 YYREEE (reference sequence). The junction had 8 bases not matched to a gene; V was cut back by 4 bases and J by 7 bases. This CDR3 is built from 14 residues. The CDR3 spells CASSRRQGGSGYTF. In nucleotides, the CDR3 is TGTGCCAGCAGCCGCCGACAGGGGGGCAGTGGCTACACCTTC. The full variable domain, in which reference TRBV5-4 and TRBJ1-2 provide the parts outside the CDR3, is ETGVTQSPTHLIKTRGQQVTLRCSSQSGHNTVSWYQQALGQGPQFIFQYYREEENGRGNFPPRFSGLQFPNYSSELNVNALELDDSALYLCASSRRQGGSGYTFGSGTRLTVV.

This chain links TRBV5-8 with TRBJ2-2; 9 bases match TRBD2. The CDR3 is 17 residues long. Per germline, CDR1 SGHTS and CDR2 YDEGEE. V trimming: 1 base; J trimming: 4 bases; junction bases outside the gene matches: 8. CDR3 nucleotides: TGTGCCAGCAGCTTGCTCCGAGGACTAGCGTCCACCGGGGAGCTGTTTTTT. It translates to CASSLLRGLASTGELFF.

The chain links TRBV6-5 to TRBJ1-5; maybe TRBD1 (6 bases). The CDR3 consists of 14 residues. CDR1 is MNHEY and CDR2 is SVGAGI in the germline V gene. V lost 5 bases and J lost 1, with 9 bases in between. CDR3 sequence: CASSRGDSNQPQHF. The CDR3 coding sequence is TGTGCCAGCAGTAGGGGGGACAGCAATCAGCCCCAGCATTTT.

The chain combines TRBV5-5 with TRBJ2-4; D is perhaps TRBD2 (5 bases). This CDR3 is 16 amino acids long. Germline CDR1 SGHKS, CDR2 YYEKEE (reference sequence). V lost 4 bases and J 1 base, leaving 15 bases between the germline ends. The CDR3 loop is CASSTGARVAKNIQYF. CDR3 coding DNA: TGTGCCAGCAGCACCGGTGCGCGGGTGGCCAAAAACATTCAGTACTTC. Full variable domain (remainder filled in from reference TRBV5-5 and TRBJ2-4): DAGVTQSPTHLIKTRGQQVTLRCSPISGHKSVSWYQQVLGQGPQFIFQYYEKEERGRGNFPDRFSARQFPNYSSELNVNALLLGDSALYLCASSTGARVAKNIQYFGAGTRLSVL.

The chain joins TRBV10-3 to TRBJ1-1, with 7 bases that match TRBD1. J lost 3 bases, V lost 2 bases, and 3 bases had no gene match. The germline V gene encodes CDR1 ENHRY and CDR2 SYGVKD. The CDR3 runs 14 residues. The CDR3 DNA follows: TGTGCCATCAGTGAGATAACAGGGGACACTGAAGCTTTCTTT. The encoded protein is CAISEITGDTEAFF.

The J gene is TRBJ2-7, the V gene TRBV15, with D possibly being TRBD1 (5 bases). Germline CDR1 reads LNHNV; CDR2 reads YYDKDF (reference sequence). The CDR3 is 15 residues long. Trimming removed 0 bases from V and 3 bases from J, with 12 bases in between. The DNA of the CDR3 is TGTGCCACCAGCAGAGATCGAATTAGGGGCTACGAGCAGTACTTC. Its protein product is CATSRDRIRGYEQYF.

V usage is TRBV11-2 and J usage is TRBJ2-7, with no clear D. Germline V CDR1 and CDR2: SGHAT, FQNNGV. Trimming shortened V by 1 base and J by 3 bases, and 10 bases separated the two germline ends. The CDR3 loop spans 14 amino acids. CDR3: CASSLGLARYEQYF. CDR3 DNA sequence: TGTGCCAGCAGCTTAGGGCTGGCGCGCTACGAGCAGTACTTC.

This clone was recorded only once. The chain combines TRBV5-1 with TRBJ2-6; D gene uncertain. The V gene lost 2 bases and the J gene lost 0 bases, with 6 bases spanning the gap. Germline loops: CDR1 SGHRS, CDR2 YFSETQ. The CDR3 is made up of 15 amino acids. CDR3 nucleotide sequence: TGCGCCAGCAGCTTTCCCCTCTCTGGGGCCAACGTCCTGACTTTC. Translated: CASSFPLSGANVLTF.

The CDR3 reads CASSLHATNEKLFF. CDR3 in DNA: TGTGCCAGCAGCCTACATGCAACTAATGAAAAACTGTTTTTT. V gene TRBV3-1 (or the pseudogene TRBV3-2) combines with J gene TRBJ1-4; no clear D. The CDR3 extends over 14 amino acids. Trimming took off 4 bases at V and 0 bases at J, with 6 bases between the two ends. Germline lookup yields CDR1 LGHDT and CDR2 YNNKEL (reference sequence).

V is TRBV5-4 and J is TRBJ2-2; the match to TRBD1 covers 10 bases. With V trimmed by 3 bases and J by 6 bases, 5 bases remained unmatched. Germline assignment: CDR1 SGHNT and CDR2 YYREEE (reference sequence). The CDR3 has 15 amino acids. The CDR3 sequence: CASSSRDRGSGELFF. The CDR3 DNA follows: TGTGCCAGCAGCTCCCGGGACAGGGGATCCGGGGAGCTGTTTTTT.

V and J are TRBV7-9 and TRBJ1-1; a possible D gene is TRBD1 (5 bases). The CDR3 has 13 residues. V lost 5 bases to trimming and J lost 7 bases, with 14 bases between them. Germline values: CDR1 SEHNR, CDR2 FQNEAQ (reference sequence). The CDR3 sequence is CASSPAGTGEAFF. CDR3 in DNA: TGTGCCAGCAGCCCGGCAGGGACCGGTGAAGCTTTCTTT.